The 6 T cell receptor beta chains given below trace back to one sample, sequenced in a study of response to subunit inactivated influenza vaccine. TCRdb itself ran the RT-PCR reads through MiXCR, one entry per CDR3 protein. The table has about 480,000 distinct CDR3 sequences, approximately 11% seen once. This material consisted of PBMCs from blood, taken 40 to 50 days after vaccination. Receptor source: a man between 50 and 59 years old who received an inactivated influenza vaccine.

This clonotype was observed at least ten times. This chain joins TRBV12-3 or TRBV12-4 and TRBJ2-1; the D gene could be TRBD1 or TRBD2 (5 bases each). The CDR3 contains 12 residues. V was trimmed by 3 bases and J by 7 bases, leaving 7 bases between them. CDR3: CASSFWGNEQFF. CDR3 coding DNA: TGTGCCAGCAGTTTCTGGGGGAATGAGCAGTTCTTC.

The rearrangement uses TRBV20-1 and TRBJ2-1, with D unclear. CDR1 is DFQATT, CDR2 SNEGSKA, per germline (reference sequence). This CDR3 is built from 15 residues. V lost 0 bases and J lost 0, with 9 bases in between. The CDR3 sequence: CSARDIYCSYNEQFF. CDR3 coding DNA: TGCAGTGCTAGAGACATATATTGCTCCTACAATGAGCAGTTCTTC.

This clonotype appeared a few times. The V gene is TRBV7-3, the J gene TRBJ2-3, with a possible D match to TRBD1 (6 bases). The CDR3 length is 14 residues. Germline CDR1 and CDR2: SGHTA and FQGTGA. V was trimmed by 5 bases and J by 4 bases, leaving 13 bases between them. Here the CDR3 DNA reads TGTGCCAGCAGCCCTGACAGGTTCTCAGATACGCAGTATTTT. Its protein product is CASSPDRFSDTQYF.

V gene TRBV29-1 combines with J gene TRBJ2-4; perhaps TRBD1 as D (6 bases). Germline CDR1 is SQVTM and CDR2 is ANQGSEA. Trimming removed 6 bases from V and 0 bases from J, with 18 bases in between. The CDR3 spans 16 residues. CDR3 sequence reads: CSVGFQTGLAKNIQYF. As DNA, the CDR3 is TGCAGCGTGGGTTTTCAGACAGGACTAGCCAAAAACATTCAGTACTTC.

Concerning this clonotype itself: At one end, the junction sequence differs from germline, possibly due to a read error. This sequence joins TRBV12-3 or TRBV12-4 and TRBJ1-1; perhaps TRBD1 as D (6 bases). The CDR3 is made up of 14 amino acids. The CDR3 sequence is CASSHTRGHTEAFF. CDR3 nucleotide sequence: TGTGCTAGCAGCCACACCAGGGGACACACTGAAGCTTTCTTT.

This clonotype was observed a handful of times. The J gene is TRBJ2-3, the V gene TRBV10-3; D remains ambiguous. The CDR3 totals 14 residues. V lost 0 bases and J lost 5, with 9 bases in between. Germline CDR1 is ENHRY and CDR2 is SYGVKD. CDR3 bases: TGTGCCATCAGTGAGTCGAACTCTGGAGATACGCAGTATTTT. Translated, it gives CAISESNSGDTQYF.